The 4 T cell receptor beta chains reported below all come from one sample, sequenced in a study of T cell responses to AZD1222 COVID-19 vaccine. The assay was immunoSEQ multiplex PCR, and TCRdb's table has in-frame clones only and misses some. Found here are about 72,000 clones, over 75% of them singletons; the top ten hold 24%. This specimen was peripheral blood, taken on day 0 of AZD1222 vaccination. These receptors originate from an adult in good health.

CDR3 residues: CSVKGNTEAFF. For the CDR3, the DNA is TGCAGTGTTAAGGGGAACACTGAAGCTTTCTTT. The V call is TRBV20-1, the J call TRBJ1-1; unclear D gene. The germline CDR1 and CDR2 sequences are DFQATT and SNEGSKA (reference sequence). V lost 7 bases, J lost 1 base, and 7 bases lay in between. The length of the CDR3 is 11 residues.

V is TRBV5-1 and J is TRBJ2-5; 11 bases line up with TRBD1. With 3 bases clipped from V and 5 bases from J, the junction kept 6 bases outside the gene matches. CDR1 and CDR2 from the germline V gene are SGHRS and YFSETQ. This CDR3 has 15 amino acids. CDR3 sequence: CASSSGQGAVETQYF. The CDR3 bases are TGCGCCAGCAGCTCCGGACAGGGGGCGGTTGAGACCCAGTACTTC. Complete variable domain (other parts from reference TRBV5-1 and TRBJ2-5): KAGVTQTPRYLIKTRGQQVTLSCSPISGHRSVSWYQQTPGQGLQFLFEYFSETQRNKGNFPGRFSGRQFSNSRSEMNVSTLELGDSALYLCASSSGQGAVETQYFGPGTRLLVL.

The chain has TRBV19 and TRBJ1-6, with 10 bases matching TRBD1. The germline CDR1 and CDR2 sequences are LNHDA and SQIVND (reference sequence). With V trimmed by 3 bases and J by 10 bases, 3 bases remained unmatched. This CDR3 region has 14 residues. The CDR3 DNA follows: TGTGCCAGTAGTATCGACAGGGGGCAATCACCCCTCCACTTT. Amino acid sequence: CASSIDRGQSPLHF.

The chain employs TRBV5-4 and TRBJ2-5; D may be TRBD1 (5 bases). This CDR3 spans 14 amino acids. Trimming removed 4 bases at V and 1 base at J, with 11 bases between. Germline values: CDR1 SGHNT, CDR2 YYREEE (reference sequence). CDR3: CASSTPGPQETQYF. The CDR3 DNA is TGTGCCAGCAGCACCCCAGGGCCCCAAGAGACCCAGTACTTC.